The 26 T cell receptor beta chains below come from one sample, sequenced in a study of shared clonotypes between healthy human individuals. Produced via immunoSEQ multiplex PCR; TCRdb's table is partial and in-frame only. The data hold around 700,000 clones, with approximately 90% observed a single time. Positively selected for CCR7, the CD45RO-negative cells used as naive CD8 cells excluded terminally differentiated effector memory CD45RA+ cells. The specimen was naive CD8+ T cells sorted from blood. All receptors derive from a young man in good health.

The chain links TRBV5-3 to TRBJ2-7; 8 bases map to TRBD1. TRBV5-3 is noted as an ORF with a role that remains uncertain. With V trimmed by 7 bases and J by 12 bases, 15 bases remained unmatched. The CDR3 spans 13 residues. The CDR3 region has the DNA TGTGCCAGATCAAGCGCGCACTGGACAGGGTTGTACTTC. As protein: CARSSAHWTGLYF.

The CDR3 is CASSSGVGQLTF. For the CDR3, the DNA is TGTGCCAGCAGCTCTGGGGTGGGGCAGCTCACCTTC. The chain carries TRBV5-6 and TRBJ1-2, with a weak D call TRBD1 (5 bases). V was trimmed by 3 bases and J by 13 bases, leaving 16 bases between them. The CDR3 is 12 residues long. CDR1 SGHDT and CDR2 YYEEEE come from the germline V gene.

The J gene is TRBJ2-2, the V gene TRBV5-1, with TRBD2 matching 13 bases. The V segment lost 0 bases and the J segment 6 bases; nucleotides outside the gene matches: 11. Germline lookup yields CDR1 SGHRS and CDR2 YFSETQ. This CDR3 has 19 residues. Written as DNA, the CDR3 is TGCGCCAGCAGCTTGGCCGGACTAGCGGGAGATGTTTTCGCCGGGGAGCTGTTTTTT. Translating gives CASSLAGLAGDVFAGELFF.

CDR3 coding DNA: TGTGCCAGCAGCCCCCATAGCGGGAGCAGCTCCTACAATGAGCAGTTCTTC. This encodes CASSPHSGSSSYNEQFF. The chain has TRBV7-9 and TRBJ2-1; TRBD2 matches 9 bases. Trimming at V came to 5 bases and at J to 0 bases, leaving 8 bases not matched to a gene. The CDR3 totals 17 residues. CDR1 and CDR2 (germline): SEHNR, FQNEAQ (reference sequence). The variable domain in full, completed from reference TRBV7-9 and TRBJ2-1, reads DTGVSQNPRHKITKRGQNVTFRCDPISEHNRLYWYRQTLGQGPEFLTYFQNEAQLEKSRLLSDRFSAERPKGSFSTLEIQRTEQGDSAMYLCASSPHSGSSSYNEQFFGPGTRLTVL.

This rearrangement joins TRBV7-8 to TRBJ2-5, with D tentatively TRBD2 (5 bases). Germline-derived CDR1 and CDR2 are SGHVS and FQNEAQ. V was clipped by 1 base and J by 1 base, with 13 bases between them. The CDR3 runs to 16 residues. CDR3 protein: CASSLVGRNAQETQYF. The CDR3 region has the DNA TGTGCCAGCAGCTTAGTTGGGAGAAACGCCCAAGAGACCCAGTACTTC.

CDR3 nucleotides: TGCGCCAGCAGCCAAGAGTGGGACAGGGTACGGGAGACCCAGTACTTC. It is translated as CASSQEWDRVRETQYF. The rearrangement joins TRBV4-3 to TRBJ2-5; 9 bases match TRBD1. The CDR3 sequence is 16 residues long. Germline V gene lookup returns CDR1 LGHNA and CDR2 YSLEER. The ends lost 0 bases at V and 5 bases at J; junction bases unmatched: 7.

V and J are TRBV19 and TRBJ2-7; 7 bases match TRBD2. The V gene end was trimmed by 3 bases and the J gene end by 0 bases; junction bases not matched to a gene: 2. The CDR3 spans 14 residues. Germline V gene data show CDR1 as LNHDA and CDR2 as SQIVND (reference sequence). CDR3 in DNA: TGTGCCAGTAGTATCGGGGGGAACTCCTACGAGCAGTACTTC. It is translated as CASSIGGNSYEQYF. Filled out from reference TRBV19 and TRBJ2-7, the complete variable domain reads DGGITQSPKYLFRKEGQNVTLSCEQNLNHDAMYWYRQDPGQGLRLIYYSQIVNDFQKGDIAEGYSVSREKKESFPLTVTSAQKNPTAFYLCASSIGGNSYEQYFGPGTRLTVT.

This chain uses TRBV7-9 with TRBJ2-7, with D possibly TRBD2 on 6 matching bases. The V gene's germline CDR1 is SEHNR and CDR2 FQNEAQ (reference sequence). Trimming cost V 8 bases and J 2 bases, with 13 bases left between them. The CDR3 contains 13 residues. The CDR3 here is CASGAGSTYEQYF. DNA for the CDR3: TGTGCCAGCGGGGCGGGAAGCACCTACGAGCAGTACTTC. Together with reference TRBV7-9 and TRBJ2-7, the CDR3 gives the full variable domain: DTGVSQNPRHKITKRGQNVTFRCDPISEHNRLYWYRQTLGQGPEFLTYFQNEAQLEKSRLLSDRFSAERPKGSFSTLEIQRTEQGDSAMYLCASGAGSTYEQYFGPGTRLTVT.

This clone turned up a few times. The DNA for the CDR3 is TGCAGCGTTTATAACACCGGGGAGCTGTTTTTT. Protein sequence: CSVYNTGELFF. V and J are TRBV29-1 and TRBJ2-2; D is unresolved. V lost 5 bases, J lost 2 bases, and 3 bases lay in between. Germline V lookup: CDR1 SQVTM, CDR2 ANQGSEA. CDR3 size: 11 residues.

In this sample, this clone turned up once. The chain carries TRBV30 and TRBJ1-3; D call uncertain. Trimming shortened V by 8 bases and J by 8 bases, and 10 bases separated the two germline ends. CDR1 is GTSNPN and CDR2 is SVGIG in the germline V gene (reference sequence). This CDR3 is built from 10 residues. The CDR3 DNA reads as TGTGCCCTGGACGGGCACACCATATATTTT. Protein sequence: CALDGHTIYF.

The CDR3 nucleotides read TGTGCCAGCAGCTTTTACAGGAATGAGCAGTTCTTC. This codes for CASSFYRNEQFF. V gene TRBV5-4 combines with J gene TRBJ2-1, with D possibly matching TRBD1 (5 bases). Germline CDR1 is SGHNT and CDR2 is YYREEE (reference sequence). V lost 2 bases, J lost 7 bases, and 7 bases lay in between. This CDR3 contains 12 residues.

CDR3 sequence: CASSKWMRATGNTIYF. As DNA, the CDR3 is TGTGCCAGCAGCAAATGGATGAGGGCTACTGGAAACACCATATATTTT. The chain uses TRBV21-1 and TRBJ1-3. TRBV21-1 represents a pseudogene. CDR3 length: 16 amino acids.

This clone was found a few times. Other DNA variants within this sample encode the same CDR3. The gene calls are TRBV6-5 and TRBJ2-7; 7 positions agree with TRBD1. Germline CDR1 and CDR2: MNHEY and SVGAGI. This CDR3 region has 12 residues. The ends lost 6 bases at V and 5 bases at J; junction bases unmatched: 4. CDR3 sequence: CASSPTGNEQYF. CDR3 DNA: TGTGCCAGCAGCCCGACAGGGAACGAGCAGTACTTC.

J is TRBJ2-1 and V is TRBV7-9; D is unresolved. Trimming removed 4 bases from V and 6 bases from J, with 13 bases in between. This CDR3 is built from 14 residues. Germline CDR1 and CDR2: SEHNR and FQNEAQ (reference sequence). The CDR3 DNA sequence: TGTGCCAGCAGCTATACAAGTCTGGGCAATGAGCAGTTCTTC. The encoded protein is CASSYTSLGNEQFF.

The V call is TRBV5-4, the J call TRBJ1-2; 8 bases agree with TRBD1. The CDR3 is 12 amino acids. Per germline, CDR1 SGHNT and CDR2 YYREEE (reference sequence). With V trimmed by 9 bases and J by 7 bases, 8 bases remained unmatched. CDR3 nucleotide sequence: TGTGCCATCGACAGGGGAATAGCTGGCTACACCTTC. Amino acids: CAIDRGIAGYTF.

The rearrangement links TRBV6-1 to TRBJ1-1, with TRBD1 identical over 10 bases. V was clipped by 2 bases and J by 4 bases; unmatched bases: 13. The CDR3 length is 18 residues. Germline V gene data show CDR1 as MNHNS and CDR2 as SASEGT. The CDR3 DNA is TGTGCCAGCAGTGAACGACAGGGGGCGTTGGGTCGGAGCACTGAAGCTTTCTTT. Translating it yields CASSERQGALGRSTEAFF.

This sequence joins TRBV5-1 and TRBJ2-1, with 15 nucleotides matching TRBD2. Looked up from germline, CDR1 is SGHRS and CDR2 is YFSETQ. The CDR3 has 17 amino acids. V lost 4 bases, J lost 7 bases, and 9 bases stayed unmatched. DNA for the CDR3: TGCGCCAGCAGCCCGGGACTAGCGGGAGGAACGTGGAATGAGCAGTTCTTC. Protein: CASSPGLAGGTWNEQFF.

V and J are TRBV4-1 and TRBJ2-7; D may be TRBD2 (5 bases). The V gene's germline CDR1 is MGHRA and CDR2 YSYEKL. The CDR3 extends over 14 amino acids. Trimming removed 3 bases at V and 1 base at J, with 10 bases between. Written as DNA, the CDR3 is TGCGCCAGCAGCCAGGGAGACATGTCCTACGAGCAGTACTTC. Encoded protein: CASSQGDMSYEQYF.

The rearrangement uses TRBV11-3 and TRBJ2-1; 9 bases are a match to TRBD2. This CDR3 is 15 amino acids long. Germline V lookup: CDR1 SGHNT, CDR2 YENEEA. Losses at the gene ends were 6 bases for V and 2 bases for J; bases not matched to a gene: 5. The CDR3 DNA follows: TGTGCCAGCAGTTTGCGGGAGGGAGCCTACAATGAGCAGTTCTTC. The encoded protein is CASSLREGAYNEQFF.

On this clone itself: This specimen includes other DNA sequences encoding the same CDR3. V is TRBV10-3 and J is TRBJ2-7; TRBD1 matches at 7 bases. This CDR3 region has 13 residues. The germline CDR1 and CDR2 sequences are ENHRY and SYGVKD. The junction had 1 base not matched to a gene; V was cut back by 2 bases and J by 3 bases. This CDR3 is CAISEGTVYEQYF. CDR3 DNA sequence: TGTGCCATCAGTGAGGGGACAGTCTACGAGCAGTACTTC.

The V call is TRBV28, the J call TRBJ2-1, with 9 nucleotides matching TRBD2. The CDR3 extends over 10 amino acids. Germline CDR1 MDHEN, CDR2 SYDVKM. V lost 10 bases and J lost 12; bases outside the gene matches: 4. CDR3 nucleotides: TGTGCCACCAATAGCGGGGGGCAGTTCTTC. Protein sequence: CATNSGGQFF.

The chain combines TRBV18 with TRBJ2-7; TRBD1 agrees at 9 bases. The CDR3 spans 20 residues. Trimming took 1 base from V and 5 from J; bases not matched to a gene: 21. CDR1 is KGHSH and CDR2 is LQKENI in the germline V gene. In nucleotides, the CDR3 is TGTGCCAGCTCACCACTCGGACAGGGGAGACTCCTACTGTCAACCGACGAGCAGTACTTC. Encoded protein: CASSPLGQGRLLLSTDEQYF.

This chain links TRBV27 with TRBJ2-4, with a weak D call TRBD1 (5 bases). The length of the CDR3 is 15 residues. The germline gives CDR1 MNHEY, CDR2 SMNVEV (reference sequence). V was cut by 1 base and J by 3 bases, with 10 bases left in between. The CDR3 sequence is CASSLFQGVKNIQYF. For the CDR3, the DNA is TGTGCCAGCAGTTTATTTCAGGGCGTCAAAAACATTCAGTACTTC.

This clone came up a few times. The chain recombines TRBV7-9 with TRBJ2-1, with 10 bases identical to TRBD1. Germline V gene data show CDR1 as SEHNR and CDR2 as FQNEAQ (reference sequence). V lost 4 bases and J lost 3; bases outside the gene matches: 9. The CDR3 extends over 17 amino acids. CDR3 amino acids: CASSSSRGQGIYNEQFF. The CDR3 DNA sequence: TGTGCCAGCAGCTCTAGTAGGGGACAGGGGATCTACAATGAGCAGTTCTTC. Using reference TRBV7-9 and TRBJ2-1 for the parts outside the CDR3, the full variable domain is DTGVSQNPRHKITKRGQNVTFRCDPISEHNRLYWYRQTLGQGPEFLTYFQNEAQLEKSRLLSDRFSAERPKGSFSTLEIQRTEQGDSAMYLCASSSSRGQGIYNEQFFGPGTRLTVL.

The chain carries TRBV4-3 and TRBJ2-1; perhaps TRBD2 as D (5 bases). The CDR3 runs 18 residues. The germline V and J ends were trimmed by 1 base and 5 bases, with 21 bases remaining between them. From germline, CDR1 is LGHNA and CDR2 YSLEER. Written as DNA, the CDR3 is TGCGCCAGCAGCCAAGTGATGGGGAGCTTCCGATCCGACAATGAGCAGTTCTTC. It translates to CASSQVMGSFRSDNEQFF.

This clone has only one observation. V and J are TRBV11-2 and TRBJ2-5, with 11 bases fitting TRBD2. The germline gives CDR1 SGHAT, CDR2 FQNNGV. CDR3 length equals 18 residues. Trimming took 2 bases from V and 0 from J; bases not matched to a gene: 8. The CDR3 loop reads CASSLLVAGGLNQETQYF. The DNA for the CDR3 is TGTGCCAGCAGCTTATTAGTAGCGGGAGGGCTTAACCAAGAGACCCAGTACTTC. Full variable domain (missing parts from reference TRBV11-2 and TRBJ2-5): EAGVAQSPRYKIIEKRQSVAFWCNPISGHATLYWYQQILGQGPKLLIQFQNNGVVDDSQLPKDRFSAERLKGVDSTLKIQPAKLEDSAVYLCASSLLVAGGLNQETQYFGPGTRLLVL.